This paragraph covers one TCR beta chain sequence. It was healthy bone marrow donors who served as donors. These data come from a study of cytomegalovirus exposure and HLA in healthy donors. The wider study: About 200 million T cells yielded more than 90 million unique TCR beta sequences, as an earlier analysis found.

Amplification used 60 Vbeta primers and 13 Jbeta primers. Method: immunoSEQ multiplex PCR; TCRdb's copy keeps in-frame clones and lacks some. The data contain approximately 110,000 clones, 80% of them singletons. V lost 0 bases and J lost 8, with 6 bases in between. This CDR3 comprises 13 residues. CDR1 is SGDLS and CDR2 is YYNGEE in the germline V gene. The sample taken for sequencing was PBMCs. This chain connects TRBV9 to TRBJ1-6, with TRBD1 as a possible D gene (5 bases). This TCR was sampled from a man aged 45-60 years in good health and CMV-seronegative. The CDR3, as DNA: TGTGCCAGCAGCGTAGCGGGGGATTCACCCCTCCACTTT. Translating gives CASSVAGDSPLHF.